The T cell receptor (beta chain) under discussion was sequenced for a study of brain T cells in children with intractable seizures. General study findings and limits: Clones missing pre-surgery may reflect undersampling of that blood sample. Patients' HCMV serostatus was unknown; virus specificity rests on CDR3 similarity alone.

This clone has a handful of counts. Its matching antigen is unknown. The data were produced by immunoSEQ multiplex PCR, yet TCRdb's version contains in-frame clones alone and is incomplete. The table includes tens of thousands of clones, roughly 91% detected once. Sequencing was limited to surgery cases with top T cell transcript signatures in brain tissue. This clonotype originated in a boy less than two years old with tuberous sclerosis and intractable seizures. Source: peripheral blood, taken at surgery.

The CDR3 loop is CASTTDGYEQYF. CDR3 nucleotides: TGTGCCAGCACCACGGACGGCTACGAGCAGTACTTC. V and J are TRBV25-1 and TRBJ2-7; D is uncertain. Germline loops: CDR1 MGHDK, CDR2 SYGVNS. Trimming stripped 7 bases from V and 3 bases from J, with 10 bases between. There are 12 residues in the CDR3.